The 2 T cell receptor beta chains below come from one sample, sequenced in a study of blood T cell repertoires in COVID-19. Only in-frame clones appear in the TCRdb table, and some are missing; sequencing was by immunoSEQ multiplex PCR. The table includes about 89,000 clones, about 87% detected once. Sequencing was done on a sample of peripheral blood. Every receptor here comes from a man in his 60s with acute or convalescent COVID-19.

The chain recombines TRBV7-9 with TRBJ2-5; D might be TRBD1 (6 bases). V was clipped by 5 bases and J by 2 bases, with 15 bases between them. The CDR3 covers 15 residues. Germline values: CDR1 SEHNR, CDR2 FQNEAQ (reference sequence). The CDR3 coding sequence is TGTGCCAGCAGCCCACTACAGGGACGACAAGAGACCCAGTACTTC. As protein: CASSPLQGRQETQYF.

CDR3 DNA: TGCGCCAGCAGCTCCAAGACAGGGGTAGAGACCCAGTACTTC. Encoded protein: CASSSKTGVETQYF. The chain couples TRBV5-1 to TRBJ2-5, with 8 bases fitting TRBD1. The germline gives CDR1 SGHRS, CDR2 YFSETQ. The ends lost 3 bases at V and 4 bases at J; junction bases unmatched: 5. The CDR3 length is 14 residues.